This T cell receptor (beta chain) is drawn from a study of Ad26.COV2.S vaccination and SARS-CoV-2 variants. Study details: The donor participated in the COV1001 trial, in its Ad26.COV2.S arm. Study outcomes and limitations: Vaccine recipients had higher spike-specific TCR breadth than placebo recipients. Considerable breadth of spike-specific CD8+ and CD4+ T cell responses has reportedly been documented following vaccination. Vaccine recipients and placebo recipients showed similar non-spike TCR breadth.

Losses at the gene ends were 6 bases for V and 7 bases for J; bases not matched to a gene: 7. In germline, CDR1 is MNHNY, CDR2 SVGAGI (reference sequence). The CDR3 consists of 15 residues. A note on this clone: What it recognizes is unknown.

Treatment reported: 15 to 20 received Ad26.COV2.S at low or high dose, single or two shots; roughly five received placebo; per-sample allocation not given. Vaccine and placebo recipients were sampled on day 63 after the first injection. Data came from immunoSEQ multiplex PCR; TCRdb stores just in-frame clones and leaves some out. The sample holds hundreds of thousands of clones, around 89% seen once. The chain has TRBV6-6 and TRBJ1-6; 9 bases agree with TRBD1. This receptor was identified in a person aged 18-60 years who received the Ad26.COV2.S COVID-19 vaccine or a placebo. The specimen was peripheral blood, collected in a trial of Ad26.COV2.S vaccine versus placebo. Here the CDR3 reads CASSRLQGANSPLHF. The DNA for the CDR3 is TGTGCCAGCAGCCGACTACAGGGGGCGAATTCACCCCTCCACTTT.